This T cell receptor (beta chain) stems from a study of shared clonotypes between healthy human individuals. Study-level findings and limits: Across four donors, naive CD4 shared about 5%, naive CD8 around 4%, memory CD4 roughly 2.3%, memory CD8 about 0.38%. Sorted-subset samples were not fully sequenced, rarefaction indicated. As a rule, naive subsets had a larger estimated richness than memory subsets.

Method: immunoSEQ multiplex PCR; TCRdb's copy keeps in-frame clones and lacks some. The sample has around 1.6 million clones; 95% to 99% are singletons. Notes on this clone: The antigen remains undetermined.

This CDR3 has 12 amino acids. Germline V gene data show CDR1 as SQVTM and CDR2 as ANQGSEA. Trimming took off 7 bases at V and 0 bases at J, with 8 bases between the two ends. The donors, healthy adults who were HIV-negative, had experienced no recent acute infections or vaccinations. This chain joins TRBV29-1 and TRBJ2-3; the D is unclear. The specimen was naive CD4+ T cells sorted from blood. Subset meaning: CD45RA+ positively selected. The clonotype was recovered from a man aged 30-40 years in good health. CDR3 nucleotides: TGCAGCGCCTCGGCTAGCACAGATACGCAGTATTTT. This sequence encodes CSASASTDTQYF.